This entry concerns a single T cell receptor beta chain. What it binds is not known. CDR1 is SGHNT, CDR2 YYREEE, per germline (reference sequence). Trimming took 5 bases from V and 5 from J; bases not matched to a gene: 8. The CDR3 totals 15 residues. PCR involved 60 Vbeta and 13 Jbeta primers. Sequenced by immunoSEQ multiplex PCR; TCRdb stores in-frame clones only, minus some. The sample consists of about 200,000 clones, approximately 79% of them appearing once. These data are taken from a study of cytomegalovirus exposure and HLA in healthy donors. Study-wide results and limits: There were a few CMV-associated chains whose specificity for CMV antigens was confirmed in vitro.

The chain links TRBV5-4 to TRBJ2-1; the match to TRBD1 covers 9 bases. This TCR derives from a man aged 45-60 years in good health and CMV-seronegative. Specimen: PBMCs. The DNA of the CDR3 is TGTGCCAGCAGGAAGACCGGGACAGGGAACAATGAGCAGTTCTTC. Translated, it gives CASRKTGTGNNEQFF.